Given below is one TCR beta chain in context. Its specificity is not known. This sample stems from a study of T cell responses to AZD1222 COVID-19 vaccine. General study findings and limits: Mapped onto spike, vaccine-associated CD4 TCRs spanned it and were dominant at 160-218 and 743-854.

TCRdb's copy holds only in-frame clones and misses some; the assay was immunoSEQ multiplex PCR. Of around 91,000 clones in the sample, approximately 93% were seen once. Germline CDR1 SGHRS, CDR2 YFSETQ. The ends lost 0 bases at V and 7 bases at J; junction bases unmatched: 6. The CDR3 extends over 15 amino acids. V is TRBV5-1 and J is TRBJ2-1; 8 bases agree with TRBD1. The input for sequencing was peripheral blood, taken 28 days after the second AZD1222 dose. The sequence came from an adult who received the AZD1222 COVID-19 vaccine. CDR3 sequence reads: CASSLEARGLNEQFF. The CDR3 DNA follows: TGCGCCAGCAGCTTGGAAGCCAGGGGGCTTAATGAGCAGTTCTTC.